This T cell receptor (beta chain) was observed in a study of T cells in Graves' hyperthyroidism and ophthalmopathy. Overall study context: Peripheral blood was drawn at first diagnosis, prior to all treatment. Study results and limitations: Most clonotypes expanded in thyroid above 0.001 were likewise present in blood.

Amplification of TCR beta CDR3 regions used RNA as the template. Using the HTBI primer set, a first-round RT-PCR was run on the TCR CDR3. One entry per CDR3 protein results from TCRdb running MiXCR on the multiplex PCR reads. The top ten hold about a quarter of the sample, which has 300,000 to 450,000 distinct CDR3 sequences, 15% to 19% seen once. V lost 8 bases, J lost 5 bases, and 7 bases lay in between. There are 10 residues in the CDR3. Germline CDR1 reads SNHLY; CDR2 reads FYNNEI. This clonotype was observed many times. What it recognizes is unknown. Sequencing input: blood. The TCR originated in a woman between 18 and 29 years old with Graves' hyperthyroidism that later progressed to Graves' ophthalmopathy. V and J are TRBV2 and TRBJ2-7, with no clear D. CDR3: CASFGDEQYF. The CDR3 DNA follows: TGTGCCAGCTTTGGGGACGAGCAGTACTTC.